Below, 19 T cell receptor beta chains from the same sample are listed, as sequenced in a study of a mutant IDH1 vaccine in newly diagnosed glioma. No antigen is known for these receptors. Measured with immunoSEQ multiplex PCR; TCRdb has only the in-frame clones, and not every one. Of 69,000 or so clones in the sample, around 87% were seen once. Time point in this sample: week 35, safety follow-up. What each vaccine dose contained was 300 ug of mutant IDH1 20-mer peptide, accompanied by topical imiquimod. The input for sequencing was PBMCs, taken from a glioma patient whose treatment included an IDH1 peptide vaccine. These receptors all come from a man in his thirties or forties with glioma.

This clone has a single count. The V call is TRBV6-1, the J call TRBJ1-6, with D possibly being TRBD1 (6 bases). CDR3 length: 14 amino acids. Looked up from germline, CDR1 is MNHNS and CDR2 is SASEGT. The V end lost 8 bases, the J end lost 8 bases, and 16 bases lay between the germline ends. CDR3 sequence: CASAQQGFDSPLHF. For the CDR3, the DNA is TGTGCCAGCGCGCAACAGGGTTTCGATTCACCCCTCCACTTT.

The count of this clone is one. The V and J genes are TRBV5-1 and TRBJ2-7, with TRBD1 matching over 7 bases. J lost 4 bases, V lost 0 bases, and 10 bases had no gene match. Per the germline V gene, CDR1 is SGHRS and CDR2 is YFSETQ. The CDR3 runs to 16 residues. The CDR3 protein is CASSLGLGQVTYEQYF. The CDR3 region has the DNA TGCGCCAGCAGCTTGGGCCTCGGACAGGTCACTTACGAGCAGTACTTC.

V usage is TRBV6-1 and J usage is TRBJ1-5; weak D call: TRBD1 (5 bases). CDR3 length: 17 residues. The germline V and J ends were trimmed by 0 bases and 0 bases, with 12 bases remaining between them. CDR1 and CDR2 (germline): MNHNS, SASEGT. The CDR3 loop reads CASSEAGGGSSNQPQHF. The CDR3 region has the DNA TGTGCCAGCAGTGAAGCCGGGGGGGGGAGTAGCAATCAGCCCCAGCATTTT.

The rearrangement uses TRBV18 and TRBJ2-3; the D is unclear. The length of the CDR3 is 13 residues. Trimming cost V 2 bases and J 2 bases, with 5 bases left between them. CDR1 KGHSH and CDR2 LQKENI come from the germline V gene. CDR3 residues: CASSPADTDTQYF. For the CDR3, the DNA is TGTGCCAGCTCACCAGCGGACACAGATACGCAGTATTTT. Together with reference TRBV18 and TRBJ2-3, the CDR3 gives the full variable domain: NAGVMQNPRHLVRRRGQEARLRCSPMKGHSHVYWYRQLPEEGLKFMVYLQKENIIDESGMPKERFSAEFPKEGPSILRIQQVVRGDSAAYFCASSPADTDTQYFGPGTRLTVL.

V and J are TRBV28 and TRBJ2-3; D remains ambiguous. This CDR3 is built from 13 residues. Germline V gives CDR1 MDHEN, CDR2 SYDVKM. The V gene lost 6 bases and the J gene lost 4 bases, with 11 bases spanning the gap. CDR3 coding DNA: TGTGCCAGCAGCTCTCATAGGCCAGATACGCAGTATTTT. It specifies CASSSHRPDTQYF.

V gene TRBV19 combines with J gene TRBJ1-4; TRBD1 might be the D (6 bases). V lost 3 bases, J lost 8 bases, and 16 bases lay in between. The CDR3 spans 15 residues. Looked up from germline, CDR1 is LNHDA and CDR2 is SQIVND (reference sequence). This chain's CDR3 is CASSILDRKEEKLFF. CDR3 bases: TGTGCCAGTAGTATCCTTGACAGGAAAGAGGAAAAACTGTTTTTT.

The chain couples TRBV18 to TRBJ2-5; the match to TRBD2 covers 10 bases. Trimming removed 5 bases from V and 1 base from J; junction bases left unmatched: 10. The CDR3 loop spans 17 amino acids. Germline CDR1 reads KGHSH; CDR2 reads LQKENI. The CDR3 region is CASSSRPSGGGQETQYF. The CDR3, as DNA: TGTGCCAGCTCATCCCGGCCCAGCGGGGGGGGCCAAGAGACCCAGTACTTC.

This clone was seen once. V is TRBV6-5 and J is TRBJ1-2; tentatively, D is TRBD1 (5 bases). Germline V lookup: CDR1 MNHEY, CDR2 SVGAGI. Trimming took 10 bases from V and 6 from J, leaving 18 bases between them. There are 13 residues in the CDR3. DNA of the CDR3: TGTGCCACTTTAGCTGGGCAGGGTGATGGCTACACCTTC. Protein: CATLAGQGDGYTF.

The rearrangement links TRBV7-2 to TRBJ2-1; D gene ambiguous. Looked up from germline, CDR1 is SGHTA and CDR2 is FQGNSA. The CDR3 is 15 residues long. The germline V and J ends were trimmed by 6 bases and 1 base, with 13 bases remaining between them. The CDR3: CASSDRIGSYNEQFF. The CDR3 region has the DNA TGTGCCAGCAGTGATAGGATCGGGTCCTACAATGAGCAGTTCTTC.

The chain links TRBV19 to TRBJ2-3; a weak D match, TRBD2 (6 bases). This CDR3 region has 16 residues. V lost 5 bases and J lost 1, with 16 bases in between. Germline V lookup: CDR1 LNHDA, CDR2 SQIVND (reference sequence). Written as DNA, the CDR3 is TGTGCCAGTAGTCCGAGCCCCCAGCGGGGCACAGATACGCAGTATTTT. This encodes CASSPSPQRGTDTQYF.

J is TRBJ1-1 and V is TRBV5-1; D perhaps matches TRBD1 (6 bases). This CDR3 comprises 15 residues. The germline gives CDR1 SGHRS, CDR2 YFSETQ. V was pared by 0 bases and J by 3 bases, with 12 bases between. Here the CDR3 reads CASSLEQAGDTEAFF. The CDR3 coding sequence is TGCGCCAGCAGCTTGGAACAGGCAGGGGACACTGAAGCTTTCTTT.

The rearrangement links TRBV7-3 to TRBJ2-3, with D perhaps matching TRBD1 or TRBD2 (7 bases each). This CDR3 has 13 amino acids. V shed 10 bases and J shed 5 bases, with 16 bases lying between them. The germline V gene encodes CDR1 SGHTA and CDR2 FQGTGA. The CDR3 DNA sequence: TGTGCCACGGGGAGGGGGCGTGGAGATACGCAGTATTTT. Protein product: CATGRGRGDTQYF.

The gene calls are TRBV5-1 and TRBJ2-4; 10 bases are shared with TRBD1. This CDR3 is 17 amino acids long. V shed 4 bases, J shed 0 bases, and the junction held 7 bases outside the gene matches. Per the germline V gene, CDR1 is SGHRS and CDR2 is YFSETQ. CDR3 residues: CASSPDRGHEAKNIQYF. DNA of the CDR3: TGCGCCAGCAGCCCTGACAGGGGGCATGAAGCCAAAAACATTCAGTACTTC.

In the case of this clone: Other DNA sequences from this sample encode an identical CDR3 as well. The rearrangement joins TRBV5-4 to TRBJ1-6; 11 nucleotides agree with TRBD1. The CDR3 length is 16 residues. Losses at the gene ends were 6 bases for V and 8 bases for J; bases not matched to a gene: 10. Per the germline V gene, CDR1 is SGHNT and CDR2 is YYREEE (reference sequence). The DNA for the CDR3 is TGTGCCAGCACCATCGGCGGGGGACAGGGGGATTCACCCCTCCACTTT. Protein: CASTIGGGQGDSPLHF.

The chain couples TRBV9 to TRBJ1-2; 8 nucleotides match TRBD1. Per germline, CDR1 SGDLS and CDR2 YYNGEE. J lost 8 bases, V lost 2 bases, and 2 bases had no gene match. This CDR3 spans 12 amino acids. CDR3 residues: CASSVGTGGYTF. The CDR3 DNA sequence: TGTGCCAGCAGCGTGGGGACAGGAGGCTACACCTTC. The full variable domain, completed using reference TRBV9 and TRBJ1-2, is DSGVTQTPKHLITATGQRVTLRCSPRSGDLSVYWYQQSLDQGLQFLIQYYNGEERAKGNILERFSAQQFPDLHSELNLSSLELGDSALYFCASSVGTGGYTFGSGTRLTVV.

This clone was recorded once. The V and J genes are TRBV7-8 and TRBJ2-5, with D unclear. CDR1 is SGHVS, CDR2 FQNEAQ, per germline. The CDR3 runs 13 residues. Trimming left V 5 bases short and J 2 bases short, with 9 bases between. CDR3 bases: TGTGCCAGCAGCCCAGAGTCTCAAGAGACCCAGTACTTC. Protein sequence: CASSPESQETQYF.

This CDR3 is CASSVVPETQYF. In DNA form, the CDR3 reads TGTGCCAGCAGTGTGGTCCCAGAGACCCAGTACTTC. The genes are TRBV2 and TRBJ2-5; D is unclear. This CDR3 comprises 12 residues. V lost 4 bases, J lost 4 bases, and 7 bases lay in between. CDR1 SNHLY and CDR2 FYNNEI come from the germline V gene.

This clone was counted a single time. The rearrangement links TRBV5-1 to TRBJ2-5; no reliable D call. V dropped 8 bases and J dropped 4 bases, with 15 bases sitting between them. Germline CDR1 and CDR2: SGHRS and YFSETQ. This CDR3 has 13 residues. CDR3 sequence: CASSFGQGETQYF. Here the CDR3 DNA reads TGCGCCAGTAGTTTCGGGCAAGGAGAGACCCAGTACTTC.

CDR3 sequence reads: CSVGGSGEAFF. In nucleotides, the CDR3 is TGCAGCGTGGGAGGGTCGGGTGAAGCTTTCTTT. The rearrangement joins TRBV29-1 to TRBJ1-1, with D unresolved. CDR1 and CDR2 (germline): SQVTM, ANQGSEA. V gave up 6 bases and J gave up 7 bases, with 12 bases separating them. This CDR3 has 11 residues.